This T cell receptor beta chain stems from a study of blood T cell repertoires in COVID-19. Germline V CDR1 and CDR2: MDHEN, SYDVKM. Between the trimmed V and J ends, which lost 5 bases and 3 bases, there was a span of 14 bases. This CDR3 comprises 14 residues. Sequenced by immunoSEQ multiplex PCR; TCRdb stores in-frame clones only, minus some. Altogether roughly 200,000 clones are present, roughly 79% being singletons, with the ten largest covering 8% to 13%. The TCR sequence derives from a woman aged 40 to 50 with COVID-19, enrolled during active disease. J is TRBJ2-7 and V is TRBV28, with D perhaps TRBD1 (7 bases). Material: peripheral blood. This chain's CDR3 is CASSGAGGNYEQYF. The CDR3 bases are TGTGCCAGCAGTGGGGCAGGGGGGAACTACGAGCAGTACTTC.